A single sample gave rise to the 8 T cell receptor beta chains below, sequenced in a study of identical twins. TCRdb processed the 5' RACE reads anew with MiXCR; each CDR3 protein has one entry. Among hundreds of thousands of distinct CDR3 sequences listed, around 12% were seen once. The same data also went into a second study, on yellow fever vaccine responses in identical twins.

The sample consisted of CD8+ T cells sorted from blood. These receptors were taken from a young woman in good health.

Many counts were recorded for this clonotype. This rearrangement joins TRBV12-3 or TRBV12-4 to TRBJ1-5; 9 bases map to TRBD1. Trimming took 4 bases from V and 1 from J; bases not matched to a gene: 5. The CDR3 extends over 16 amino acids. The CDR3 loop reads CASSYGQGKSNQPQHF. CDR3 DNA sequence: TGTGCCAGCAGTTACGGACAGGGGAAGAGCAATCAGCCCCAGCATTTT.

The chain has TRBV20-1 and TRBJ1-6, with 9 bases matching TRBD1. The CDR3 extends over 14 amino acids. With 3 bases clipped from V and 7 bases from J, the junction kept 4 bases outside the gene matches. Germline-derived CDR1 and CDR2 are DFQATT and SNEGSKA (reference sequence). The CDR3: CSASKGQGNSPLHF. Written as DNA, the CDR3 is TGCAGTGCTAGTAAGGGACAGGGAAATTCACCCCTCCACTTT.

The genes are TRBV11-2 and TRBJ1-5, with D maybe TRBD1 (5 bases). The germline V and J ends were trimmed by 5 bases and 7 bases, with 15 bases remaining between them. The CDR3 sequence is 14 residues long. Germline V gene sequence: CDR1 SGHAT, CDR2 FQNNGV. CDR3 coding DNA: TGTGCCAGCAGCCCCCCAGGTGCAGGGCAGCCCCAGCATTTT. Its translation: CASSPPGAGQPQHF.

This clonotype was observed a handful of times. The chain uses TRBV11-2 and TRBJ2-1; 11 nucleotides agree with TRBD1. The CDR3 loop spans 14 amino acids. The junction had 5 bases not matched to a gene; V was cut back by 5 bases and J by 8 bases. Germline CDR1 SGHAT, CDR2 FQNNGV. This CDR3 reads CASSHGQGAYEQFF. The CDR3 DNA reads TGTGCCAGCAGCCACGGACAGGGGGCTTATGAGCAGTTCTTC.

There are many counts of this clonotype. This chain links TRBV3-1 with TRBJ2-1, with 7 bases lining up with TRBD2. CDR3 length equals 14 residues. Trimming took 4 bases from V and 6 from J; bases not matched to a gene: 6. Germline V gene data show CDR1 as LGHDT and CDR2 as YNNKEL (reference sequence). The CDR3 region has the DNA TGTGCCAGCAGCCGAGGACTAGAAGCCAATGAGCAGTTCTTC. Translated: CASSRGLEANEQFF.

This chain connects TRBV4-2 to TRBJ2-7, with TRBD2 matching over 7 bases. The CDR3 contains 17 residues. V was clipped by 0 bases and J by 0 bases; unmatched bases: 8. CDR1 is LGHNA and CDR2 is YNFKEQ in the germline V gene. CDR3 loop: CASSQDEWEGGSYEQYF. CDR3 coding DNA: TGTGCCAGCAGCCAAGATGAGTGGGAGGGCGGCTCCTACGAGCAGTACTTC.

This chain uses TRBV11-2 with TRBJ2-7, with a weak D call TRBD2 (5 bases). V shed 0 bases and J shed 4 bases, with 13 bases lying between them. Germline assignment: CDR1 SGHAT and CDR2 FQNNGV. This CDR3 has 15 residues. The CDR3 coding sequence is TGTGCCAGCAGCTTAGAGGCCGGCCGAGGGTACGAGCAGTACGTC. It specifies CASSLEAGRGYEQYV.

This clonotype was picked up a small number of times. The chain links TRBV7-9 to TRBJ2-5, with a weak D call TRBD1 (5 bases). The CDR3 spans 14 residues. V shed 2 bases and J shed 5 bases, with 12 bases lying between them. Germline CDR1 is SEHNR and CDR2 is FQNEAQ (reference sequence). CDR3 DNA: TGTGCCAGCAGCTTAACCGCAGGGTGGGAGACCCAGTACTTC. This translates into CASSLTAGWETQYF.